This TCR beta chain appears in the sequencing data of a study of response to subunit inactivated influenza vaccine. TCRdb re-called the RT-PCR reads with MiXCR, one entry per CDR3 protein. This table has more than 450,000 distinct CDR3 sequences, about 11% appearing once. The CDR3 sequence is 13 residues long. The germline V gene has CDR1 SQVTM and CDR2 ANQGSEA. V was clipped by 4 bases and J by 10 bases, with 19 bases between them. This same sample was also part of a study on T cells expressing NK-cell markers. As reported in that work: 5'RACE template switching with UMIs generated TCR beta cDNA. The eight sequenced donors comprised seven who were HCMV-seropositive and one who was seronegative. In roughly six donors, dominant NKG2C+ clonotypes were roughly 1.0-7.5% of CD8+ T cells.

This sample comprised PBMCs from blood, obtained on the day of vaccination. This clonotype originated in a man aged 45-60 years who received an inactivated influenza vaccine. The V and J genes are TRBV29-1 and TRBJ1-2, with D unresolved. The CDR3 loop is CSVVPRDRTVYTF. The CDR3, as DNA: TGCAGCGTTGTCCCCCGAGACCGGACGGTCTACACCTTC.